This entry lists 15 T cell receptor beta chains sequenced from one sample in a study of T cell responses to AZD1222 COVID-19 vaccine. This table comes from immunoSEQ multiplex PCR, and its TCRdb copy is limited to in-frame clones, with some not included. This sample has about 150,000 clones, with approximately 90% found just once. The material sequenced was peripheral blood, taken 28 days after the second AZD1222 dose. These receptors originate from an adult who received the AZD1222 COVID-19 vaccine.

The sample holds one count of this clone. The rearrangement links TRBV3-1 (or the pseudogene TRBV3-2) to TRBJ2-7; D unclear. The CDR3 contains 13 residues. V lost 0 bases to trimming and J lost 10 bases, with 13 bases between them. Germline V gene data show CDR1 as LGHDT and CDR2 as YNNKEL (reference sequence). CDR3 sequence: CASSQDLLRAQYF. In nucleotides, the CDR3 is TGTGCCAGCAGCCAAGATCTATTGAGAGCCCAGTACTTC.

V is TRBV6-5 and J is TRBJ1-5; D is perhaps TRBD1 (5 bases). The germline V and J ends were trimmed by 8 bases and 6 bases, with 14 bases remaining between them. Germline assignment: CDR1 MNHEY and CDR2 SVGAGI. The CDR3 has 13 amino acids. CDR3 in amino acids: CASGVGGRQPQHF. The CDR3 nucleotides read TGTGCCAGCGGGGTGGGGGGACGTCAGCCCCAGCATTTT.

CDR3 bases: TGTGCCAGCAGCTTAGGGCCTAGCGGGTCGAATGAGCAGTTCTTC. Protein product: CASSLGPSGSNEQFF. The chain couples TRBV7-9 to TRBJ2-1; 8 nucleotides align to TRBD2. Germline loops: CDR1 SEHNR, CDR2 FQNEAQ (reference sequence). Trimming at V came to 1 base and at J to 7 bases, leaving 6 bases not matched to a gene. The CDR3 contains 15 residues.

This sequence joins TRBV7-2 and TRBJ1-6; tentative D call: TRBD1 (6 bases). The CDR3 extends over 15 amino acids. Trimming removed 0 bases at V and 7 bases at J, with 10 bases between. The germline gives CDR1 SGHTA, CDR2 FQGNSA. The CDR3 spells CASSLARGSNSPLHF. The CDR3 DNA sequence: TGTGCCAGCAGCTTAGCAAGGGGGAGCAATTCACCCCTCCACTTT.

CDR3: CASSVARDTFYGYTF. CDR3 DNA sequence: TGTGCCAGCAGCGTAGCCCGGGACACCTTCTATGGCTACACCTTC. The chain recombines TRBV9 with TRBJ1-2, with D possibly TRBD1 on 6 matching bases. CDR1 is SGDLS and CDR2 is YYNGEE in the germline V gene. V was clipped by 0 bases and J by 4 bases, with 13 bases between them. This CDR3 comprises 15 residues.

The V call is TRBV30, the J call TRBJ1-2, with D uncertain. Germline CDR1 GTSNPN, CDR2 SVGIG (reference sequence). With 4 bases removed from V and 1 base from J, the gap between germline ends came to 10 bases. This CDR3 is built from 13 residues. CDR3 DNA: TGTGCCTGGAACCCGACGGGTAACTATGGCTACACCTTC. Residues: CAWNPTGNYGYTF.

This chain joins TRBV10-3 and TRBJ2-3; TRBD2 matches at 10 bases. This CDR3 region has 16 residues. Per the germline V gene, CDR1 is ENHRY and CDR2 is SYGVKD. Germline trimming cut 0 bases from V and 1 base from J; bases unmatched to any gene: 1. The DNA of the CDR3 is TGTGCCATCAGTGAGTCCAGCGGGAGGGGCACAGATACGCAGTATTTT. Encoded protein: CAISESSGRGTDTQYF.

The chain is built from TRBV23-1 and TRBJ2-3, with TRBD2 matching over 8 bases. TRBV23-1 is filed as an ORF, its function uncertain. There are 11 residues in the CDR3. With 4 bases clipped from V and 10 bases from J, the junction kept 1 base outside the gene matches. The CDR3 protein is CASSPLAAQYF. The CDR3 DNA sequence: TGCGCCAGCAGTCCACTAGCGGCGCAGTATTTT.

V is TRBV24-1 and J is TRBJ2-3; D is perhaps TRBD2 (7 bases). Germline V gives CDR1 KGHDR, CDR2 SFDVKD. The length of the CDR3 is 15 residues. Trimming took off 6 bases at V and 2 bases at J, with 14 bases between the two ends. The DNA of the CDR3 is TGTGCCACCAGTCTGAGGGAGGGACACACAGATACGCAGTATTTT. Its protein is CATSLREGHTDTQYF.

The V and J genes are TRBV2 and TRBJ1-1; D unclear. Trimming shortened V by 3 bases and J by 0 bases, and 11 bases separated the two germline ends. This CDR3 has 15 amino acids. Germline assignment: CDR1 SNHLY and CDR2 FYNNEI. For the CDR3, the DNA is TGTGCCAGCAGTGATGGTTCCGTGGTGAACACTGAAGCTTTCTTT. Translated, it gives CASSDGSVVNTEAFF.

The DNA of the CDR3 is TGTGCCAGCTCACCCACAGGGGCCGGGGAGCTGTTTTTT. Protein product: CASSPTGAGELFF. This chain links TRBV18 with TRBJ2-2; TRBD1 matches at 7 bases. Trimming cost V 3 bases and J 6 bases; bases outside gene matches: 1. This CDR3 comprises 13 residues. Germline CDR1 KGHSH, CDR2 LQKENI.

V is TRBV5-1 and J is TRBJ2-1; 11 bases line up with TRBD2. Trimming removed 7 bases from V and 6 bases from J; junction bases left unmatched: 6. Germline V lookup: CDR1 SGHRS, CDR2 YFSETQ. CDR3 length: 14 residues. The CDR3: CASGGTSGLNEQFF. CDR3 coding DNA: TGCGCCAGCGGGGGGACTAGCGGACTCAATGAGCAGTTCTTC. Complete variable domain (other parts from reference TRBV5-1 and TRBJ2-1): KAGVTQTPRYLIKTRGQQVTLSCSPISGHRSVSWYQQTPGQGLQFLFEYFSETQRNKGNFPGRFSGRQFSNSRSEMNVSTLELGDSALYLCASGGTSGLNEQFFGPGTRLTVL.

This CDR3 reads CASSQGDRGVGGAEAFF. DNA of the CDR3: TGCGCCAGCAGCCAAGGTGATAGAGGGGTAGGGGGGGCTGAAGCTTTCTTT. The chain uses TRBV4-3 and TRBJ1-1; D perhaps matches TRBD1 (6 bases). The CDR3 sequence is 17 residues long. V dropped 1 base and J dropped 6 bases, with 21 bases sitting between them. Looked up from germline, CDR1 is LGHNA and CDR2 is YSLEER.

The chain links TRBV4-3 to TRBJ1-4, with D possibly matching TRBD1 (5 bases). V lost 1 base to trimming and J lost 8 bases, with 17 bases between them. The germline CDR1 and CDR2 sequences are LGHNA and YSLEER. This CDR3 is built from 16 residues. The CDR3 reads CASSQGPGARGEKLFF. CDR3 coding DNA: TGCGCCAGCAGCCAAGGCCCGGGCGCGAGGGGAGAAAAACTGTTTTTT.

This chain links TRBV6-5 with TRBJ1-5; 11 nucleotides match TRBD1. Trimming took 0 bases from V and 12 from J; bases not matched to a gene: 4. Germline CDR1 and CDR2: MNHEY and SVGAGI. The CDR3 sequence is 14 residues long. The CDR3 DNA reads as TGTGCCAGCAGTTACTCCCAAGGGACAGGGGGCCAGCATTTT. Protein sequence: CASSYSQGTGGQHF.